This entry describes one T cell receptor beta chain. These data come from a study of shared clonotypes between healthy human individuals. Clones were read by immunoSEQ multiplex PCR, and TCRdb kept only the in-frame ones, dropping some. Found here are over a million clones, approximately 80% of them singletons; the top ten hold roughly 0.62%. J gave up 7 bases and V 4 bases, and 7 bases lay outside the gene matches. The CDR3 sequence is 14 residues long. CDR1 is WSHSY and CDR2 is SAAADI in the germline V gene. This sequence originates from a man between 18 and 29 years old in good health. Some clones in this sample may be carry-over from other donors' samples. This chain uses TRBV10-2 with TRBJ1-5, with 7 bases identical to TRBD1. The sequenced material came from memory CD4+ T cells from PBMCs. The sample's subset: CD45RA-negative fraction. CDR3 amino acids: CASSGRTGGQPQHF. The CDR3 nucleotides read TGCGCCAGCAGTGGTCGGACAGGTGGCCAGCCCCAGCATTTT.